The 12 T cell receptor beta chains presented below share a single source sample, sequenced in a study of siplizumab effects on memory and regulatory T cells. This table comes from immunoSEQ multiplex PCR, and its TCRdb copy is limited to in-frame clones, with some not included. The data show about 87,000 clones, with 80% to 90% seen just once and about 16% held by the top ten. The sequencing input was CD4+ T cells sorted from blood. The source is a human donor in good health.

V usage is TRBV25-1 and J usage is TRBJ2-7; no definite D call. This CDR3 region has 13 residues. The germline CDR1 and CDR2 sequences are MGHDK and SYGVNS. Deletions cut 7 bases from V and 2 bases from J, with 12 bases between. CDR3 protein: CASMLTGTYEQYF. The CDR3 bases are TGTGCCAGCATGCTGACCGGTACCTACGAGCAGTACTTC.

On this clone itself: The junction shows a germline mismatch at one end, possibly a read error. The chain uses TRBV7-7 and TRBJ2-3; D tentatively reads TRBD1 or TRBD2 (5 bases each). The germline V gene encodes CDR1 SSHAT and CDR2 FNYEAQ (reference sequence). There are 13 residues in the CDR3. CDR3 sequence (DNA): TGTGCTAGCAGCTTTGGGGGTCCGGATACGCAGTATTTT. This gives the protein CASSFGGPDTQYF. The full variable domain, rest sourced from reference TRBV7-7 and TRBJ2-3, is GAGVSQSPRYKVTKRGQDVTLRCDPISSHATLYWYQQALGQGPEFLTYFNYEAQPDKSGLPSDRFSAERPEGSISTLTIQRTEQRDSAMYRCASSFGGPDTQYFGPGTRLTVL.

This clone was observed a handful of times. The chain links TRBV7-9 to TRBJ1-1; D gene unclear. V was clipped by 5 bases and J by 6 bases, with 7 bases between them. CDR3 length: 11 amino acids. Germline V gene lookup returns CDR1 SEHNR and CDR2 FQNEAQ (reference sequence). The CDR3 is CASSEGPEAFF. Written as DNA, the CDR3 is TGTGCCAGCAGCGAAGGCCCTGAAGCTTTCTTT.

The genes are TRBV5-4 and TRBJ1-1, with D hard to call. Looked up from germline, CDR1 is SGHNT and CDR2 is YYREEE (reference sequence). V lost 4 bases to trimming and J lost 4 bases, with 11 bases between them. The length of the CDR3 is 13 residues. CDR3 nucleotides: TGTGCCAGCAGCCAAGATATAGGCACTGAAGCTTTCTTT. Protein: CASSQDIGTEAFF. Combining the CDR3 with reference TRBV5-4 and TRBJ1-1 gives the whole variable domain ETGVTQSPTHLIKTRGQQVTLRCSSQSGHNTVSWYQQALGQGPQFIFQYYREEENGRGNFPPRFSGLQFPNYSSELNVNALELDDSALYLCASSQDIGTEAFFGQGTRLTVV.

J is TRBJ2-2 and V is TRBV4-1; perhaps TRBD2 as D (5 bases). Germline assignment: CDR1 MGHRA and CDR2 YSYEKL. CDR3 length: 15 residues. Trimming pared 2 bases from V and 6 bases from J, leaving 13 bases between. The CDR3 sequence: CASSQYIGRAGELFF. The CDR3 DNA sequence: TGCGCCAGCAGCCAATATATTGGGCGGGCCGGGGAGCTGTTTTTT.

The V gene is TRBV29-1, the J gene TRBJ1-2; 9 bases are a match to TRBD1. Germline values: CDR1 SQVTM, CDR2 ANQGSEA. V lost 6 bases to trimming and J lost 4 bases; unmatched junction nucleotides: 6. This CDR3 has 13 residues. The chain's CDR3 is CSVTGTGSYGYTF. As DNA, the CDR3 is TGCAGCGTAACCGGGACAGGGAGCTATGGCTACACCTTC.

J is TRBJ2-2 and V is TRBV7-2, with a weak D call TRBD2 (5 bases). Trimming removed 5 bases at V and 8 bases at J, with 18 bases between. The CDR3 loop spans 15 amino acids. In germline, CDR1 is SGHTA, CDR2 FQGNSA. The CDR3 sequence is CASSPRTPSGGELFF. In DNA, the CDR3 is TGTGCCAGCAGCCCCCGGACTCCCTCGGGTGGGGAGCTGTTTTTT. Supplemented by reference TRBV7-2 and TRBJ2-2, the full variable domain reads GAGVSQSPSNKVTEKGKDVELRCDPISGHTALYWYRQSLGQGLEFLIYFQGNSAPDKSGLPSDRFSAERTGGSVSTLTIQRTQQEDSAVYLCASSPRTPSGGELFFGEGSRLTVL.

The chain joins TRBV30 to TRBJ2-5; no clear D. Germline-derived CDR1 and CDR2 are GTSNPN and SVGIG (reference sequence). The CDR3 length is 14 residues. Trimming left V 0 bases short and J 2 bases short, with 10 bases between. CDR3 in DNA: TGTGCCTGGAGTGTACGGGCCAGACAAGAGACCCAGTACTTC. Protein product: CAWSVRARQETQYF.

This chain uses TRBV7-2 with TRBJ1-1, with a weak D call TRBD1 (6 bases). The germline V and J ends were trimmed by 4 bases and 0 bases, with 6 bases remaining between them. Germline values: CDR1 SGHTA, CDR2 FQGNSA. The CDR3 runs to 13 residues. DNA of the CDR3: TGTGCCAGCAGCTGGACAGTGAACACTGAAGCTTTCTTT. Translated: CASSWTVNTEAFF.

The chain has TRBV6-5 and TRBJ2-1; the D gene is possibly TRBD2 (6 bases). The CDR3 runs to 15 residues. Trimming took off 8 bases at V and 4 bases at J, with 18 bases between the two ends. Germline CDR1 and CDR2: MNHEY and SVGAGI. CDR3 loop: CASGRPGTSYNEQFF. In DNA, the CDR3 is TGTGCCAGCGGCCGGCCAGGGACTTCATACAATGAGCAGTTCTTC.

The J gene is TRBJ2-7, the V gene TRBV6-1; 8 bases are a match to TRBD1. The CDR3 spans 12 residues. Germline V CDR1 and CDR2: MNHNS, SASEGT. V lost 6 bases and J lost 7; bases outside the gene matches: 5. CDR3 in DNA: TGTGCCAGCAGAGGGACAGGCGGGGAGCAGTACTTC. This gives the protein CASRGTGGEQYF.

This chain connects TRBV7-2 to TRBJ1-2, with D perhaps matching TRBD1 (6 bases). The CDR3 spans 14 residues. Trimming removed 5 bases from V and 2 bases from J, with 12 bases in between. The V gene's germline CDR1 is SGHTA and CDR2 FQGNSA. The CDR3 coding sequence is TGTGCCAGCAGCGAAACCGGACAGAACTATGGCTACACCTTC. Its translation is CASSETGQNYGYTF. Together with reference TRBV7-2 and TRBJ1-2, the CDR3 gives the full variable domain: GAGVSQSPSNKVTEKGKDVELRCDPISGHTALYWYRQSLGQGLEFLIYFQGNSAPDKSGLPSDRFSAERTGGSVSTLTIQRTQQEDSAVYLCASSETGQNYGYTFGSGTRLTVV.